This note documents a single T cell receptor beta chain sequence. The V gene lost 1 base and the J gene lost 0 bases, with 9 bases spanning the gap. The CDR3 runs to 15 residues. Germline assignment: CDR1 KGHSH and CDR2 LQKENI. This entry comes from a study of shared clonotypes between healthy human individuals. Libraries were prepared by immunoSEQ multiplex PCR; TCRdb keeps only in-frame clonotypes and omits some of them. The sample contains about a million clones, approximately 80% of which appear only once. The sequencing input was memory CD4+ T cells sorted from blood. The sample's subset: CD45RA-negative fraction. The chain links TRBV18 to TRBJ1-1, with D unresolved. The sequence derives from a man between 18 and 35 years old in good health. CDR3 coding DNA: TGTGCCAGCTCACCACGGCCGGAAGTGAACACTGAAGCTTTCTTT. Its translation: CASSPRPEVNTEAFF.